The 17 T cell receptor beta chains given below trace back to one sample, sequenced in a study of PD-1 blockade in classical Hodgkin lymphoma. Using immunoSEQ multiplex PCR, the repertoire was profiled, and TCRdb retains in-frame clones only, with some absent. The table has 30,000 to 45,000 clones, about 70% seen once. Each patient's relapse followed autologous stem cell transplantation, and brentuximab vedotin exposure varied. This specimen consisted of peripheral blood mononuclear cells (PBMCs), obtained before the second cycle of nivolumab. The receptors stem from a human donor with classical Hodgkin lymphoma.

By sample fraction, this clone is medium-sized. This chain uses TRBV5-1 with TRBJ2-5, with 11 bases matching TRBD1. Losses at the gene ends were 4 bases for V and 4 bases for J; bases not matched to a gene: 6. Germline assignment: CDR1 SGHRS and CDR2 YFSETQ. The CDR3 extends over 15 amino acids. CDR3 bases: TGCGCCAGCAGCGCCACTGGACAGGGGGCAGAGACCCAGTACTTC. Translating gives CASSATGQGAETQYF.

The rearrangement uses TRBV19 and TRBJ1-2; perhaps TRBD1 as D (6 bases). V was trimmed by 6 bases and J by 3 bases, leaving 14 bases between them. CDR3 length equals 14 residues. CDR1 and CDR2 from the germline V gene are LNHDA and SQIVND (reference sequence). CDR3 sequence reads: CASSAGQSYYGYTF. As DNA, the CDR3 is TGTGCCAGTAGCGCCGGACAGTCTTACTATGGCTACACCTTC.

The rearrangement links TRBV5-4 to TRBJ2-1; D remains unclear. CDR1 SGHNT and CDR2 YYREEE come from the germline V gene (reference sequence). CDR3 length: 15 residues. Deletions cut 0 bases from V and 5 bases from J, with 12 bases between. CDR3 protein: CASSLVVPANNEQFF. For the CDR3, the DNA is TGTGCCAGCAGCTTGGTAGTTCCGGCGAACAATGAGCAGTTCTTC.

This sequence joins TRBV5-6 and TRBJ2-7, with D possibly being TRBD2 (6 bases). Trimming removed 2 bases from V and 6 bases from J, with 12 bases in between. CDR3 length: 13 residues. Germline V gives CDR1 SGHDT, CDR2 YYEEEE. The CDR3 sequence: CASSFRRGGEQYF. As DNA, the CDR3 is TGTGCCAGCAGCTTTAGGAGGGGAGGCGAGCAGTACTTC. Together with reference TRBV5-6 and TRBJ2-7, the CDR3 gives the full variable domain: DAGVTQSPTHLIKTRGQQVTLRCSPKSGHDTVSWYQQALGQGPQFIFQYYEEEERQRGNFPDRFSGHQFPNYSSELNVNALLLGDSALYLCASSFRRGGEQYFGPGTRLTVT.

Comment on this clone: This CDR3 is also generated by other DNA sequences in the sample. This chain links TRBV19 with TRBJ1-1, with 9 bases matching TRBD1. This CDR3 has 13 amino acids. The germline V gene has CDR1 LNHDA and CDR2 SQIVND (reference sequence). V dropped 7 bases and J dropped 1; count of bases not matched to a gene: 1. CDR3 sequence: CASTTGGNTEAFF. The CDR3 DNA sequence: TGTGCCAGTACGACAGGGGGGAACACTGAAGCTTTCTTT.

The chain links TRBV29-1 to TRBJ2-7; TRBD1 aligns across 8 bases. The CDR3 spans 13 residues. Trimming cost V 4 bases and J 1 base; bases outside gene matches: 3. Looked up from germline, CDR1 is SQVTM and CDR2 is ANQGSEA. The CDR3, as DNA: TGCAGCGTTGTTGGGACAGGTTCCTACGAGCAGTACTTC. It specifies CSVVGTGSYEQYF.

The rearrangement uses TRBV7-2 and TRBJ1-1, with a tentative D call TRBD1 (5 bases). In germline, CDR1 is SGHTA, CDR2 FQGNSA. V lost 5 bases to trimming and J lost 0 bases, with 7 bases between them. This CDR3 comprises 13 residues. The CDR3 bases are TGTGCCAGCAGCGTGACAGTGAACACTGAAGCTTTCTTT. It translates to CASSVTVNTEAFF.

This clone was recorded once. This chain connects TRBV7-2 to TRBJ2-1; unclear D gene. Per the germline V gene, CDR1 is SGHTA and CDR2 is FQGNSA. This CDR3 comprises 14 residues. The germline V and J ends were trimmed by 3 bases and 0 bases, with 6 bases remaining between them. CDR3 sequence (DNA): TGTGCCAGCAGCTTGTGGAACTCCTACAATGAGCAGTTCTTC. It translates to CASSLWNSYNEQFF.

This clone was found a few times. The chain recombines TRBV29-1 with TRBJ1-2, with 7 positions matching TRBD1. The germline V gene encodes CDR1 SQVTM and CDR2 ANQGSEA. The CDR3 length is 13 residues. V shed 7 bases, J shed 8 bases, and the junction held 13 bases outside the gene matches. The CDR3 sequence is CSAGAGGLQGYTF. The CDR3 DNA follows: TGCAGCGCCGGGGCAGGGGGATTACAAGGCTACACCTTC. The full variable domain, rest sourced from reference TRBV29-1 and TRBJ1-2, is SAVISQKPSRDICQRGTSLTIQCQVDSQVTMMFWYRQQPGQSLTLIATANQGSEATYESGFVIDKFPISRPNLTFSTLTVSNMSPEDSSIYLCSAGAGGLQGYTFGSGTRLTVV.

The gene calls are TRBV27 and TRBJ1-2; 9 bases fit TRBD1. CDR3 length: 14 residues. V lost 6 bases and J lost 5; bases outside the gene matches: 7. The V gene's germline CDR1 is MNHEY and CDR2 SMNVEV (reference sequence). The CDR3 reads CASSRGQGGYGYTF. For the CDR3, the DNA is TGTGCCAGCAGCCGGGGACAGGGAGGTTATGGCTACACCTTC.

The chain links TRBV27 to TRBJ2-5; 10 bases agree with TRBD1. This CDR3 is built from 17 residues. Losses at the gene ends were 4 bases for V and 5 bases for J; bases not matched to a gene: 13. Germline-derived CDR1 and CDR2 are MNHEY and SMNVEV (reference sequence). CDR3 in DNA: TGTGCCAGCAGTTCCGGACAGGGGGGCCCAAATTTCGAGACCCAGTACTTC. Translating gives CASSSGQGGPNFETQYF.

The chain recombines TRBV25-1 with TRBJ2-1; D gene uncertain. V was trimmed by 3 bases and J by 5 bases, leaving 11 bases between them. Germline CDR1 MGHDK, CDR2 SYGVNS. The CDR3 is 14 residues long. CDR3 amino acids: CASSDQTGNNEQFF. In nucleotides, the CDR3 is TGTGCCAGCAGTGATCAGACTGGAAACAATGAGCAGTTCTTC.

The rearrangement joins TRBV9 to TRBJ2-1, with 11 bases that match TRBD1. This CDR3 has 18 residues. The germline CDR1 and CDR2 sequences are SGDLS and YYNGEE. The trim removed 4 bases at V and 0 bases at J, leaving 9 bases unmatched. The CDR3 loop reads CASSLRTGGVSSYNEQFF. CDR3 in DNA: TGTGCCAGCAGCCTCCGGACAGGGGGCGTCAGCTCCTACAATGAGCAGTTCTTC.

The chain couples TRBV5-5 to TRBJ2-5; 8 nucleotides line up with TRBD1. From germline, CDR1 is SGHKS and CDR2 YYEKEE (reference sequence). This CDR3 contains 15 residues. J was trimmed by 2 bases and V by 4 bases; bases with no gene match: 7. In DNA, the CDR3 is TGTGCCAGCAGCACCAGGACAGGGACACAAGAGACCCAGTACTTC. Translated: CASSTRTGTQETQYF. Combining the CDR3 with reference TRBV5-5 and TRBJ2-5 gives the whole variable domain DAGVTQSPTHLIKTRGQQVTLRCSPISGHKSVSWYQQVLGQGPQFIFQYYEKEERGRGNFPDRFSARQFPNYSSELNVNALLLGDSALYLCASSTRTGTQETQYFGPGTRLLVL.

This chain connects TRBV5-5 to TRBJ2-7; D possibly corresponds to TRBD2 (5 bases). CDR3 length: 15 amino acids. Germline V gene lookup returns CDR1 SGHKS and CDR2 YYEKEE (reference sequence). The germline V and J ends were trimmed by 0 bases and 0 bases, with 10 bases remaining between them. CDR3 nucleotide sequence: TGTGCCAGCAGCTTGGCATTTGGGAGCTCCTACGAGCAGTACTTC. Translated, it gives CASSLAFGSSYEQYF. The full variable domain, its missing parts supplied by reference TRBV5-5 and TRBJ2-7, is DAGVTQSPTHLIKTRGQQVTLRCSPISGHKSVSWYQQVLGQGPQFIFQYYEKEERGRGNFPDRFSARQFPNYSSELNVNALLLGDSALYLCASSLAFGSSYEQYFGPGTRLTVT.

This sequence joins TRBV5-1 and TRBJ1-3, with D unresolved. Germline CDR1 is SGHRS and CDR2 is YFSETQ. The CDR3 consists of 15 residues. V was clipped by 3 bases and J by 1 base, with 11 bases between them. CDR3 nucleotide sequence: TGCGCCAGCAGCTCACTCGGAGAGTCTGGAAACACCATATATTTT. Protein product: CASSSLGESGNTIYF.

The rearrangement uses TRBV7-9 and TRBJ1-5; D might be TRBD1 (5 bases). The CDR3 runs 13 residues. Deletions cut 5 bases from V and 9 bases from J, with 14 bases between. CDR1 is SEHNR, CDR2 FQNEAQ, per germline (reference sequence). The CDR3 sequence is CASSGGGVRPQHF. CDR3 DNA sequence: TGTGCCAGCAGCGGGGGAGGGGTTCGGCCCCAGCATTTT.